This paragraph covers one TCR beta chain sequence. In the original processing: For nucleated cells, counts were estimated from reference gene primer amplification. TCRdb's table, derived via immunoSEQ multiplex PCR, lists solely in-frame clones and lacks some. The V and J calls and clone size were taken over from that table, and D and trimming were inferred from the DNA. The sample includes more than 45,000 clones, more than 75% seen only once; the top ten take about 16%. This sample is part of a study of blood T cell repertoires in COVID-19. On the study more broadly: Samples representing acute and convalescent COVID-19 were sourced from the United States, Italy and Spain.

The V segment lost 4 bases and the J segment 5 bases; nucleotides outside the gene matches: 7. This CDR3 region has 14 residues. Germline CDR1 SGHRS, CDR2 YFSETQ. Sequenced: peripheral blood. This sequence was found in a human donor with active COVID-19. The donor label of this sample is uncertain. The chain uses TRBV5-1 and TRBJ1-1; TRBD1 matches at 8 bases. The CDR3 DNA reads TGCGCCAGCAGCGTGACAGGGGAAGGAACTGAAGCTTTCTTT. Translating gives CASSVTGEGTEAFF.